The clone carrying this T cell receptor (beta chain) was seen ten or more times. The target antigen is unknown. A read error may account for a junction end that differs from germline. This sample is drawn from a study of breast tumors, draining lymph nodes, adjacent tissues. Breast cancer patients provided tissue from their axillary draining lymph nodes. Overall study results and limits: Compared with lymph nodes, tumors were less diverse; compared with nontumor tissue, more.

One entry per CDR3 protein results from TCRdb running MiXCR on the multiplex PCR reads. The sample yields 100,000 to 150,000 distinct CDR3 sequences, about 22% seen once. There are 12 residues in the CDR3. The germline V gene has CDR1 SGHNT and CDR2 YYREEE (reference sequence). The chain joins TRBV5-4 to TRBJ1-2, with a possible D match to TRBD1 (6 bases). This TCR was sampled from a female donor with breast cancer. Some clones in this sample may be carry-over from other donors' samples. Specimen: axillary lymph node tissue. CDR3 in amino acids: CASSLGGGGPHF. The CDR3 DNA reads TGTGCCAGCAGCTTGGGGGGCGGGGGCCCTCATTTC.